The TCR beta chain under discussion was sequenced for a study of Ad26.COV2.S vaccination and SARS-CoV-2 variants. Study-wide background: The donor was enrolled in the Ad26.COV2.S arm of the COV1001 trial. Doses of Ad26.COV2.S were injected into muscle once or twice, 56 days apart.

Profiling relied on immunoSEQ multiplex PCR, and the TCRdb table lists in-frame clones only, not all of them. The sample lists just under 250,000 clones; roughly 88% were seen once. The CDR3 sequence is 10 residues long. Germline assignment: CDR1 GTSNPN and CDR2 SVGIG (reference sequence). The germline V and J ends were trimmed by 3 bases and 8 bases, with 4 bases remaining between them. A single count supports this clone. Treatment indicated: some 20 received Ad26.COV2.S at low or high dose, single or two shots; several received placebo; per-sample allocation not given. Sampling happened 63 days after the first vaccine or placebo injection.

Sample: peripheral blood, taken in a trial of Ad26.COV2.S vaccine versus placebo. The receptor was derived from a person between 18 and 60 years old who received the Ad26.COV2.S COVID-19 vaccine or a placebo. The rearrangement joins TRBV30 to TRBJ1-4; D call uncertain. CDR3 in DNA: TGTGCCTGGAGACAGGAAAAACTGTTTTTT. This translates into CAWRQEKLFF.